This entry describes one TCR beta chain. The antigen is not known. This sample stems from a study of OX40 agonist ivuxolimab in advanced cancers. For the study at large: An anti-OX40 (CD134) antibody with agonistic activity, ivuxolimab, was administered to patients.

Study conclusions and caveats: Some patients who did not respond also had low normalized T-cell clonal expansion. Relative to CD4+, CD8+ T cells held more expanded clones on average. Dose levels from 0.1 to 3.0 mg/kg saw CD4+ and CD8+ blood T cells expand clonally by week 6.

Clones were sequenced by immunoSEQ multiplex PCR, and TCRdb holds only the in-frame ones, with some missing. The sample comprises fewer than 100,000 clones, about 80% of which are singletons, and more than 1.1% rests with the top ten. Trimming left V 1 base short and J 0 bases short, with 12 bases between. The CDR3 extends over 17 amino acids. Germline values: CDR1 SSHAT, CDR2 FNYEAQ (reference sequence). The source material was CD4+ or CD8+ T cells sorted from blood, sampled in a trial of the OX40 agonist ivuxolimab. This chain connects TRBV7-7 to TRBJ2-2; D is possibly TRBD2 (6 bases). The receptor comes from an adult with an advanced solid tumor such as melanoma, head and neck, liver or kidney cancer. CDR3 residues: CASSLDRGGANTGELFF. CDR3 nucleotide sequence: TGTGCCAGCAGCTTAGATAGGGGAGGCGCGAACACCGGGGAGCTGTTTTTT.